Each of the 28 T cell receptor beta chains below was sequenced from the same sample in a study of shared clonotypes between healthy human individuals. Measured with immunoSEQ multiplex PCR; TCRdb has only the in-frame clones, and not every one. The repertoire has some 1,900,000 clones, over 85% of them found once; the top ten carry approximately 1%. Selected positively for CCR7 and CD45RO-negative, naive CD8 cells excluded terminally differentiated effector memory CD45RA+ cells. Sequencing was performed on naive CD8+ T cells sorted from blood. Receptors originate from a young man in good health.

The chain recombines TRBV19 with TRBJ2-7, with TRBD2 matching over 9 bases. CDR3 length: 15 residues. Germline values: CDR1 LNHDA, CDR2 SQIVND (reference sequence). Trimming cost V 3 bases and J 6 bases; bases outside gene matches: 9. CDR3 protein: CASSIEASGKCEQYF. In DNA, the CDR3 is TGTGCCAGTAGTATTGAGGCTAGCGGGAAATGCGAGCAGTACTTC.

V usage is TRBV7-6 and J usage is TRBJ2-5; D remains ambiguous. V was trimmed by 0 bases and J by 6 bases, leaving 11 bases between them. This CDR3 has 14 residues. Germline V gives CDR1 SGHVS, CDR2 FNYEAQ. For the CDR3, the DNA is TGTGCCAGCAGCTTAGCGTCTTGGGAAAAGACCCAGTACTTC. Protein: CASSLASWEKTQYF.

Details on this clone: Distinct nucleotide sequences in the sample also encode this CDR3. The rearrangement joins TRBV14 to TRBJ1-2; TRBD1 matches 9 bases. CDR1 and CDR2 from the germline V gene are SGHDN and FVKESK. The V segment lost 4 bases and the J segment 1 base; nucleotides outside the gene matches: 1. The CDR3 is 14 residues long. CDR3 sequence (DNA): TGTGCCAGCAGCCTGGGACAGGGTAACTATGGCTACACCTTC. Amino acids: CASSLGQGNYGYTF.

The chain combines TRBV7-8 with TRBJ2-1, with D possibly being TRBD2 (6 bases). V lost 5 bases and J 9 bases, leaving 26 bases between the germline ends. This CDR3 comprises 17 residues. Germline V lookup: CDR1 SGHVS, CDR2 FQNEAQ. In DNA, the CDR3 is TGTGCCAGCAGCCCCTATACCTTATTAAGGGAGGATGGTGAGCAGTTCTTC. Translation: CASSPYTLLREDGEQFF.

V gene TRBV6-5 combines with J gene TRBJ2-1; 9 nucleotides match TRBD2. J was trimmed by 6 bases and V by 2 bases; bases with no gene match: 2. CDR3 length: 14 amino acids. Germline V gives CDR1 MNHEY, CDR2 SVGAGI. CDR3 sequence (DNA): TGTGCCAGCAGTTACCAACTAGCGGGCAATGAGCAGTTCTTC. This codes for CASSYQLAGNEQFF.

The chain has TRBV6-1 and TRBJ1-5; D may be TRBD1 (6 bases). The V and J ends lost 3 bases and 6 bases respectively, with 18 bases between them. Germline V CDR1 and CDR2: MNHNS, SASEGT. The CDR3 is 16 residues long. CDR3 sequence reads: CASSDKNQGIGQPQHF. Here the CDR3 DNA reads TGTGCCAGCAGTGATAAGAATCAGGGGATCGGTCAGCCCCAGCATTTT.

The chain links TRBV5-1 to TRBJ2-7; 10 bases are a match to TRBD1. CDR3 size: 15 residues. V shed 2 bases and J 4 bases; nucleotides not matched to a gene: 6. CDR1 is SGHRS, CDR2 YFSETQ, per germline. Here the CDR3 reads CASSFPTGGVYEQYF. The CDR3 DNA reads TGCGCCAGCAGCTTTCCGACAGGGGGCGTGTACGAGCAGTACTTC.

This CDR3 is CASSSTTGDWETQYF. Written as DNA, the CDR3 is TGTGCCAGCAGCTCGACGACAGGGGATTGGGAGACCCAGTACTTC. The gene calls are TRBV7-9 and TRBJ2-5; 8 bases align to TRBD1. Per germline, CDR1 SEHNR and CDR2 FQNEAQ (reference sequence). Trimming removed 4 bases from V and 5 bases from J; junction bases left unmatched: 9. This CDR3 is built from 15 residues. Combining the CDR3 with reference TRBV7-9 and TRBJ2-5 gives the whole variable domain DTGVSQNPRHKITKRGQNVTFRCDPISEHNRLYWYRQTLGQGPEFLTYFQNEAQLEKSRLLSDRFSAERPKGSFSTLEIQRTEQGDSAMYLCASSSTTGDWETQYFGPGTRLLVL.

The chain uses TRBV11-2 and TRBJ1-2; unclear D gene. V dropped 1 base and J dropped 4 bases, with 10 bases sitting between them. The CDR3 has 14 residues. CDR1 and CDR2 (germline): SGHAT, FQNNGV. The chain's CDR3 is CASSLVGYGYGYTF. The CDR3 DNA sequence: TGTGCCAGCAGCTTAGTAGGGTATGGCTATGGCTACACCTTC.

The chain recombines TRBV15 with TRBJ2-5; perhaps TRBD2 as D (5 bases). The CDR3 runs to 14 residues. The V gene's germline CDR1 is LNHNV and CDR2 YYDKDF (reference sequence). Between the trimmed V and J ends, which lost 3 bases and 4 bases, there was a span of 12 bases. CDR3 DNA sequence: TGTGCCACCAGCAGTGGTGGTCGGGGAGAGACCCAGTACTTC. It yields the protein CATSSGGRGETQYF.

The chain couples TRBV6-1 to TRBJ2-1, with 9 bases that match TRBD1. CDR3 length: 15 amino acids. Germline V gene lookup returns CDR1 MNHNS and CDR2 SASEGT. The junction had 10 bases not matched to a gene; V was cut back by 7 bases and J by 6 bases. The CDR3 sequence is CASNTDRGWGNEQFF. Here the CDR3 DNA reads TGTGCCAGCAATACGGACAGGGGTTGGGGCAATGAGCAGTTCTTC.

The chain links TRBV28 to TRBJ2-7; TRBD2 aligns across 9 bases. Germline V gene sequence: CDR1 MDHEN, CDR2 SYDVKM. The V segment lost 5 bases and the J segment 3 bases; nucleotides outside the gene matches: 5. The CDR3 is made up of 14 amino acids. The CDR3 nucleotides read TGTGCCAGCAGTGTCTTTAGCGGGGGCTACGAGCAGTACTTC. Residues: CASSVFSGGYEQYF.

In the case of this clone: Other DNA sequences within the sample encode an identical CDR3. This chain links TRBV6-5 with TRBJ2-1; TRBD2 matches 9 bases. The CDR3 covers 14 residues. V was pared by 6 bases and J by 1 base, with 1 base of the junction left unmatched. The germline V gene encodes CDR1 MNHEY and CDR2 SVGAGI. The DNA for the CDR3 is TGTGCCAGCAGCGGACTAGCGTCCTACAATGAGCAGTTCTTC. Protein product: CASSGLASYNEQFF.

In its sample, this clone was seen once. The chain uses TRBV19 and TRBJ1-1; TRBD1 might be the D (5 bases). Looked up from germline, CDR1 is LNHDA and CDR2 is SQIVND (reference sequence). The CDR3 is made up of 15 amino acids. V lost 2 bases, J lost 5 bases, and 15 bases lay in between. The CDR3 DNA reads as TGTGCCAGTAGTATAACCGGGGCTGTGCTGACTGAAGCTTTCTTT. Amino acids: CASSITGAVLTEAFF.

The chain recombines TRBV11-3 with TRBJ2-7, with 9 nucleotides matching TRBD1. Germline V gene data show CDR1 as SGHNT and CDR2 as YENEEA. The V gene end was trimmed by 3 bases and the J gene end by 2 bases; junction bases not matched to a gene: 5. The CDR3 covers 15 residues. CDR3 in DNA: TGTGCCAGCAGCTTGGGACAGGGACGCACCTACGAGCAGTACTTC. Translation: CASSLGQGRTYEQYF.

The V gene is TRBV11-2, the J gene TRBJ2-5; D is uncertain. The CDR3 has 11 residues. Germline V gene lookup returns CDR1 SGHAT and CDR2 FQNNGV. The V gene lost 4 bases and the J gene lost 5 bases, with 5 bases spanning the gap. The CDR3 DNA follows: TGTGCCAGCAGCTCAATGGAGACCCAGTACTTC. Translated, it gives CASSSMETQYF.

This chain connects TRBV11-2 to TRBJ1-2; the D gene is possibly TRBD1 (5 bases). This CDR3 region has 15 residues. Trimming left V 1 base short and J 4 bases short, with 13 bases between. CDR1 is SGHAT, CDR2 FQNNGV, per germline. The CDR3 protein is CASSLVAGGGYGYTF. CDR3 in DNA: TGTGCCAGCAGCTTAGTGGCAGGCGGGGGCTATGGCTACACCTTC. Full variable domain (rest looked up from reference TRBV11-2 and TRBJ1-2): EAGVAQSPRYKIIEKRQSVAFWCNPISGHATLYWYQQILGQGPKLLIQFQNNGVVDDSQLPKDRFSAERLKGVDSTLKIQPAKLEDSAVYLCASSLVAGGGYGYTFGSGTRLTVV.

CDR3 nucleotides: TGTGCCAGCAGCTACGGGGAAAGCTCCTACAATGAGCAGTTCTTC. Residues: CASSYGESSYNEQFF. The chain couples TRBV9 to TRBJ2-1, with D possibly matching TRBD2 (5 bases). This CDR3 contains 15 residues. Germline CDR1 and CDR2: SGDLS and YYNGEE. V was shortened by 4 bases and J by 0 bases, with 11 bases between the two germline ends.

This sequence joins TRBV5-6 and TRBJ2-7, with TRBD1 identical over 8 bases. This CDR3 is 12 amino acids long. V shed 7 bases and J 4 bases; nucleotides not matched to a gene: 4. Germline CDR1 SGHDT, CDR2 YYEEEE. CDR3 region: CASATGGYEQYF. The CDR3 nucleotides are TGTGCCAGCGCAACAGGGGGGTACGAGCAGTACTTC.

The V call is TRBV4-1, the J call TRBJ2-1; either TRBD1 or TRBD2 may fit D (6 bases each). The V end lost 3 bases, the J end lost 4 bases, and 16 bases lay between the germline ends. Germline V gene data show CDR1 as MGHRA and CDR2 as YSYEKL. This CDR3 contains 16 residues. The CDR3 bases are TGCGCCAGCAGCCACCCGGGGGCAGGCAGATACAATGAGCAGTTCTTC. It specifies CASSHPGAGRYNEQFF.

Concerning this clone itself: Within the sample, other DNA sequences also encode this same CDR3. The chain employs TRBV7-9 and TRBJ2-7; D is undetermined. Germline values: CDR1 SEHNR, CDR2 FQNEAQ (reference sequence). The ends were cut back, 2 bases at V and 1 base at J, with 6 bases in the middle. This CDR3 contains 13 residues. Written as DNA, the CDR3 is TGTGCCAGCAGCTTAAAAGGGTCCTACGAGCAGTACTTC. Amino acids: CASSLKGSYEQYF.

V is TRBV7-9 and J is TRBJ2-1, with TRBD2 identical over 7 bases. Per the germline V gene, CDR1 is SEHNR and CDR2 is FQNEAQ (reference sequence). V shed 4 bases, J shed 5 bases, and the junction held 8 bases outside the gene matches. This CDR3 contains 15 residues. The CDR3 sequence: CASSSQSGENNEQFF. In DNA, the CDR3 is TGTGCCAGCAGCTCCCAAAGCGGGGAAAACAATGAGCAGTTCTTC. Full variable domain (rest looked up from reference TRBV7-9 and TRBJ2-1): DTGVSQNPRHKITKRGQNVTFRCDPISEHNRLYWYRQTLGQGPEFLTYFQNEAQLEKSRLLSDRFSAERPKGSFSTLEIQRTEQGDSAMYLCASSSQSGENNEQFFGPGTRLTVL.

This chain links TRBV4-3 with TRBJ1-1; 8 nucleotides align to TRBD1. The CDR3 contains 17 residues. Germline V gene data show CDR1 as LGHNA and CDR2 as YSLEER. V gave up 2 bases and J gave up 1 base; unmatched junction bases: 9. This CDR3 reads CASSQNDATGENTEAFF. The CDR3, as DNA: TGCGCCAGCAGCCAAAACGACGCGACAGGGGAGAACACTGAAGCTTTCTTT.

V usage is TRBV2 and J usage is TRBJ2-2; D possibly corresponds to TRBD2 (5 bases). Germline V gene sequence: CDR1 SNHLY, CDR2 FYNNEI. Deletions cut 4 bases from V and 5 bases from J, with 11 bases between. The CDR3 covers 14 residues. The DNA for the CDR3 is TGTGCCAGCAGTGGAGATTCGGGAACCGGGGAGCTGTTTTTT. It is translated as CASSGDSGTGELFF.

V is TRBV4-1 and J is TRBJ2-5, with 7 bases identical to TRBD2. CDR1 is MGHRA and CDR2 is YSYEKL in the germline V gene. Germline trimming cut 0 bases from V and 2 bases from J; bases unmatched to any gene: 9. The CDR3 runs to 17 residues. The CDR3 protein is CASSQDSGGGTQETQYF. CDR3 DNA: TGCGCCAGCAGCCAAGATTCGGGAGGTGGGACGCAAGAGACCCAGTACTTC.

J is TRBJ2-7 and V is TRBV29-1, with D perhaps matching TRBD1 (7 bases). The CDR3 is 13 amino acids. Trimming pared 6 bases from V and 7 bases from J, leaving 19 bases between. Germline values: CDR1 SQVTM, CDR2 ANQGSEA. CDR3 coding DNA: TGCAGCGTGCACCTCAGGGGGAGGTATGAGCAGTACTTC. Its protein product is CSVHLRGRYEQYF.

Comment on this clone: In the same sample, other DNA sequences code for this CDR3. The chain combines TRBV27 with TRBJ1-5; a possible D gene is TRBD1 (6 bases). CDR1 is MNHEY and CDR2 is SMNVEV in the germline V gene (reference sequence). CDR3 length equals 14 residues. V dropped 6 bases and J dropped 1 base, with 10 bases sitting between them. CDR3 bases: TGTGCCAGCAGCCTACAGGGAAGCAATCAGCCCCAGCATTTT. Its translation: CASSLQGSNQPQHF.

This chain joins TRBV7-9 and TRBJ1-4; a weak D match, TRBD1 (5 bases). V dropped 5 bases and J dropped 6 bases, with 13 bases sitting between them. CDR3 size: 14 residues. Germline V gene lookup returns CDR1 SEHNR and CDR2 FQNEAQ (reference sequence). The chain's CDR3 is CASSDGAGYEKLFF. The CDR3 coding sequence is TGTGCCAGCAGCGACGGGGCAGGGTATGAAAAACTGTTTTTT.